A selection of T cell receptor beta chains follows, all from one sample in a study of T cell responses to AZD1222 COVID-19 vaccine. TCRdb's table, derived via immunoSEQ multiplex PCR, lists solely in-frame clones and lacks some. The sample lists 170,000 or so clones; 90% were seen once. This sample comprised peripheral blood, obtained on day 0 of AZD1222 vaccination. The source is an adult in good health. The CDR3 runs from the conserved cysteine through the conserved F or W. The D gene is left open where the match is weak. Only some rows state a clone size, as once, few, many or a class for expanded clones.

cdr3_length	v_call	d_call	clone_size	j_call	cdr3_nt	cdr3_aa
14	TRBV6-6	NA	NA	TRBJ1-6	TGTGCCAGCAGTTACGGGGAGGAGAATTCACCCCTCCACTTT	CASSYGEENSPLHF
12	TRBV7-9	NA	NA	TRBJ2-1	TGTGCCAGCAGCTTGGGGAACAATGAGCAGTTCTTC	CASSLGNNEQFF
14	TRBV18	NA	NA	TRBJ1-1	TGTGCCAGCTCACCATTAGGGGGTAACACTGAAGCTTTCTTT	CASSPLGGNTEAFF
17	TRBV6-6	NA	once	TRBJ1-6	TGTGCCAGCAGTCCCTCCGGCAGGGGCATGGATAATTCACCCCTCCACTTT	CASSPSGRGMDNSPLHF
14	TRBV2	NA	NA	TRBJ1-1	TGTGCCAGCAGTGGTTGGGGGACGAACACTGAAGCTTTCTTT	CASSGWGTNTEAFF
21	TRBV4-1	TRBD2	NA	TRBJ2-3	TGCGCCAGCAGCCCCTTTACGCCCCGGGGACTAGCGGGGATGAACACAGATACGCAGTATTTT	CASSPFTPRGLAGMNTDTQYF
16	TRBV28	TRBD1	NA	TRBJ1-6	TGTGCCAGCAGAGTACAGGGGGACTCCTATAATTCACCCCTCCACTTT	CASRVQGDSYNSPLHF
16	TRBV7-9	NA	NA	TRBJ1-1	TGTGCCAGCAGCCAGGGGACCTCTTCCGGAGACCGTGAAGCTTTCTTT	CASSQGTSSGDREAFF
13	TRBV2	NA	NA	TRBJ1-5	TGTGCCAGCAGTGCGCAAGCAGATCAGCCCCAGCATTTT	CASSAQADQPQHF
15	TRBV9	TRBD1	once	TRBJ2-5	TGTGCCAGCAGCGCCAGAGGACAGGGGGGAGAGACCCAGTACTTC	CASSARGQGGETQYF
17	TRBV4-2	NA	NA	TRBJ2-2	TGTGCCAGCAGCCAAGACTTGGCAGGCTCGAACACCGGGGAGCTGTTTTTT	CASSQDLAGSNTGELFF
14	TRBV10-3	TRBD1	NA	TRBJ1-4	TGTGCCATCAAAGTGGGACAGAATAATGAAAAACTGTTTTTT	CAIKVGQNNEKLFF
15	TRBV11-1	NA	NA	TRBJ2-7	TGTGCCAGCAGCTTCCCCGTGGGATATGCCTACGAGCAGTACTTC	CASSFPVGYAYEQYF
15	TRBV4-3	NA	NA	TRBJ2-7	TGCGCCAGCAGCCAAGCGCGGGGACCGAACTACGAGCAGTACTTC	CASSQARGPNYEQYF
11	TRBV12-3/TRBV12-4	NA	NA	TRBJ2-5	TGTGCCAGCAGCTCATCGCAGACCCAGTACTTC	CASSSSQTQYF
14	TRBV11-2	NA	NA	TRBJ1-4	TGTGCCAGCAGCCCACAGGCGTTGGGTGAAAAACTGTTTTTT	CASSPQALGEKLFF
12	TRBV19	NA	NA	TRBJ1-2	TGTGCCAGTACGGTCACCGGCTATGGCTACACCTTC	CASTVTGYGYTF
17	TRBV7-3	NA	NA	TRBJ2-6	TGTGCCAGCAGCTCGTTGGGGACGGGAAGGGGGGCCAACGTCCTGACTTTC	CASSSLGTGRGANVLTF
14	TRBV19	NA	NA	TRBJ2-7	TGTGCCAGTAGTATTTCATCGCTGGGCTACGAGCAGTACTTC	CASSISSLGYEQYF
16	TRBV4-1	TRBD1	NA	TRBJ2-1	TGCGCCAGCAGCCAAGGCTCGGGACAGGGAAGGAATGAGCAGTTCTTC	CASSQGSGQGRNEQFF
16	TRBV10-3	TRBD1	few	TRBJ1-2	TGTGCCATCAGTGAGTCGACCGAGACAGGGGCAAATGGCTACACCTTC	CAISESTETGANGYTF
14	TRBV29-1	NA	NA	TRBJ2-1	TGCAGCGTCGCACTGCGGGGCTTACACAATGAGCAGTTCTTC	CSVALRGLHNEQFF
15	TRBV19	NA	once	TRBJ2-3	TGTGCCAGTAGTCCTCTCACGACTAGCACAGATACGCAGTATTTT	CASSPLTTSTDTQYF
14	TRBV2	NA	once	TRBJ1-6	TGTGCCAGCAGACGACAGAGAGATAATTCACCCCTCCACTTT	CASRRQRDNSPLHF
14	TRBV7-2	NA	NA	TRBJ2-7	TGTGCCAGCGAGGCGAAGGACAATACCTACGAGCAGTACTTC	CASEAKDNTYEQYF
19	TRBV11-3	NA	NA	TRBJ2-1	TGTGCCAGCAGCTTTTATTATTGGCAGAGGGTCAGTGCATACAATGAGCAGTTCTTC	CASSFYYWQRVSAYNEQFF
15	TRBV28	NA	NA	TRBJ2-1	TGTGCCAGCAGTTTACCAGGGAGCTCCTACAATGAGCAGTTCTTC	CASSLPGSSYNEQFF
15	TRBV11-2	NA	NA	TRBJ2-5	TGTGCCAGCAGCGCAGGGGGAGGGTACCAAGAGACCCAGTACTTC	CASSAGGGYQETQYF
13	TRBV12-3/TRBV12-4	TRBD1	NA	TRBJ1-1	TGTGCCAGCAGTTACAGGGGGATCACTGAAGCTTTCTTT	CASSYRGITEAFF
14	TRBV19	NA	NA	TRBJ1-2	TGTGCCAGTAGTATGGCCCCGTGGGGGCGCGGCTACACCTTC	CASSMAPWGRGYTF
12	TRBV3-1/TRBV3-2	NA	NA	TRBJ2-7	TGTGCCAGCAGCCAAGCCAACTGGGAGCAGTACTTC	CASSQANWEQYF
13	TRBV7-9	TRBD1	NA	TRBJ1-2	TGTGCCAGCAGCACGGACAGGGCGTGGGGCTACACCTTC	CASSTDRAWGYTF
15	TRBV7-2	NA	NA	TRBJ1-4	TGTGCCAGCAGCCCCGACTCCCCTCGGCGCGGAAACGCGTTTTTT	CASSPDSPRRGNAFF
15	TRBV5-1	NA	NA	TRBJ2-2	TGCGCCAGCAGCTTAGGGGTAGTGAACACCGGGGAGCTGTTTTTT	CASSLGVVNTGELFF
17	TRBV27	NA	NA	TRBJ2-7	TGTGCCAGCAGTTCCCTCCAAACGGGACCCAGGGGATACGAGCAGTACTTC	CASSSLQTGPRGYEQYF
17	TRBV12-5	TRBD2	NA	TRBJ2-2	TGTGCTAGTGGTTTGGATCGCGGGAGTTCGGGCACCGGGGAGCTGTTTTTT	CASGLDRGSSGTGELFF
13	TRBV9	NA	NA	TRBJ1-1	TGTGCCAGCAGTACAGGGATGAACACTGAAGCTTTCTTT	CASSTGMNTEAFF
13	TRBV6-5	TRBD1	NA	TRBJ2-7	TGTGCCAACAGCCGGGACAGGACCTACGAGCAGTACTTC	CANSRDRTYEQYF
15	TRBV5-1	NA	NA	TRBJ2-1	TGCGCCAGCAGCTTGGAAGGATTCGCCTACAATGAGCAGTTCTTC	CASSLEGFAYNEQFF
15	TRBV2	NA	NA	TRBJ2-3	TGTGCCAGCAGTGACCAGGAGCTTAGCACAGATACGCAGTATTTT	CASSDQELSTDTQYF